This section outlines one T cell receptor beta chain sequence together with its context. Only a few counts were recorded for this clone. The clone's antigen remains unknown. No much larger clonotype is one base removed from it; base qualities were not supplied. This sample stems from a study of pediatric ulcerative colitis (dated by TCRdb to about 2019). For the study in its entirety: Several ulcerative colitis patients had pancolitis and two had left-sided colitis, with histology consistent with ulcerative colitis in all. From eight or nine newly diagnosed, treatment-naive pediatric ulcerative colitis patients and four non-IBD control children, paired blood and rectal samples were collected. Using the Pediatric Ulcerative Colitis Activity Index, two patients were classed as having mild disease, several as having moderate disease and three as having acute severe colitis. Study-level results and caveats: For technical reasons, the blood samples of two patients yielded substantially fewer templates, so those samples were excluded from the blood-rectal overlap analysis. Because the repertoires came from total lymphocyte DNA, rare subsets such as regulatory T cells may have patterns that are not reflected. Two rectal CDR3 clonotypes were found in every ulcerative colitis patient but in no control. Clonal overlap between a subject's own blood and rectum was significantly greater in ulcerative colitis patients than in controls, which suggests more T cell trafficking to inflamed tissue. Features of the rectal repertoire distinguished controls, mild-moderate colitis patients and acute severe colitis patients, and in acute severe colitis, rectal diversity was reduced because of clonal expansions. Only a few individuals were included in the healthy control group, which was small.

Before the diagnostic colonoscopy, none of the ulcerative colitis patients had been given immunosuppressive medication. A blood sample was obtained concurrently with the colonoscopy. The Wizard kit (Promega) was used to extract genomic DNA from blood and intestinal samples. Through the immunoSEQ TRB Survey service, multiplex V and J primers were used to amplify rearranged CDR3 beta regions from genomic DNA. To keep depth equal across samples, survey-level sequencing depth of up to 500,000 reads per sample was applied. The libraries were purified, combined into pools and sequenced with Illumina technology. From the authors' description of their analysis: immunoSEQ online tools were used for productive clonality, sample overlap, pairwise scatters, CDR3 beta length, V/D/J gene usage and productiveness. Calculated diversity was defined as the number of unique rearrangements divided by total templates, multiplied by 100, and Shannon and Simpson indices were computed as well. Principal component analysis used the R prcomp function and ggbiplot package on Z-score normalized data. Morisita's index was used to quantify the clonal overlap between blood and rectum within each subject. Held by TCRdb, this immuneACCESS table contains in-frame sequences only and omits some clones. Under half of the omission traces to an unresolved V gene where checked; the cause of the rest is unknown. V, J and clone size derive from that table, while D and trimming were established from the DNA sequence. This sample holds 10,000 or so clones; over 75% were observed only once. The ten largest clones represent around 7% of the sample.

Based on the germline V gene (reference sequence), the CDR1 and CDR2 sequences are SEHNR and FQNEAQ. The CDR3 has 12 amino acids, counting the end cysteine and phenylalanine. This entry keeps only the CDR3 DNA: 36 bases, framed from base 1. V sheds 1 base and J sheds 5 bases, leaving 5 bases between their ends. The rearrangement combines TRBV7-9 with TRBJ2-5, with no reliable assignment of the D segment. The material sequenced was blood. This sequence was found in a girl aged 10 to 17 with moderate ulcerative colitis. The CDR3 region has the sequence CASSLESETQYF. The nucleotide sequence reads as follows: TGTGCCAGCAGCTTAGAGAGCGAGACCCAGTACTTC.